Each of the 19 T cell receptor beta chains below was sequenced from the same sample in a study of breast tumors, draining lymph nodes, adjacent tissues. MiXCR, run by TCRdb on the multiplex PCR reads, gives a single entry per CDR3 protein. Seen here are under 150,000 distinct CDR3 sequences, about 20% observed once, and the top ten hold about 2.4%. Axillary draining lymph nodes of breast cancer patients supplied the node samples. Material for sequencing was axillary lymph node tissue. Every receptor here comes from a female donor with breast cancer. Some clones in this sample may be carry-over from other donors' samples.

This clonotype was found many times. The chain joins TRBV6-2 or TRBV6-3 to TRBJ1-2; 10 bases align to TRBD1. The V gene's germline CDR1 is MNHEY and CDR2 SVGEGT. The CDR3 runs 13 residues. The J segment lost 6 bases and the V segment lost 4 bases, leaving 2 bases of the junction unmatched. CDR3 sequence (DNA): TGTGCCAGCAGTTGGGGGACAGGGGATGGCTACACCTTC. Amino acids: CASSWGTGDGYTF.

Many counts were recorded for this clonotype. This chain links TRBV6-6 with TRBJ1-3, with D tentatively TRBD1 (5 bases). CDR1 and CDR2 (germline): MNHNY, SVGAGI (reference sequence). The CDR3 is 14 amino acids. The V end lost 11 bases, the J end lost 7 bases, and 21 bases lay between the germline ends. The chain's CDR3 is CASRRDSNRNTIYF. CDR3 coding DNA: TGTGCCTCCAGGCGAGACAGCAATCGGAACACCATATATTTT.

This clonotype was counted a few times. The chain employs TRBV30 and TRBJ1-5, with 9 bases identical to TRBD1. J was trimmed by 5 bases and V by 1 base; bases with no gene match: 6. The CDR3 length is 15 residues. Germline CDR1 GTSNPN, CDR2 SVGIG (reference sequence). This chain's CDR3 is CAWSDKDRGHQPQHF. The CDR3, as DNA: TGTGCCTGGAGTGACAAGGACAGGGGTCATCAGCCCCAGCATTTT. Drawing the rest from reference TRBV30 and TRBJ1-5, the complete variable domain is SQTIHQWPATLVQPVGSPLSLECTVEGTSNPNLYWYRQAAGRGLQLLFYSVGIGQISSEVPQNLSASRPQDRQFILSSKKLLLSDSGFYLCAWSDKDRGHQPQHFGDGTRLSIL.

At least ten counts were recorded for this clonotype. The genes are TRBV6-6 and TRBJ2-3; 15 bases are shared with TRBD2. The CDR3 contains 18 residues. Germline lookup yields CDR1 MNHNY and CDR2 SVGAGI (reference sequence). Losses at the gene ends were 4 bases for V and 3 bases for J; bases not matched to a gene: 8. DNA for the CDR3: TGTGCCAGCAGTTCCACCGGGACTAGCGGGAGGAGGACAGATACGCAGTATTTT. This codes for CASSSTGTSGRRTDTQYF.

Comments on this clonotype: A much larger clone is a single base away; this may be a read error. The chain recombines TRBV28 with TRBJ1-2; 7 bases align to TRBD1. Looked up from germline, CDR1 is MDHEN and CDR2 is SYDVKM. Trimming removed 11 bases from V and 2 bases from J; junction bases left unmatched: 5. The CDR3 extends over 12 amino acids. CDR3 DNA sequence: TGTGCCTTCGAGGGGGCCAACTATGGCTACACCTTC. Amino acids: CAFEGANYGYTF.

There are many counts of this clonotype. The chain carries TRBV12-3 or TRBV12-4 and TRBJ2-3; D is possibly TRBD1 (6 bases). V lost 1 base to trimming and J lost 5 bases, with 16 bases between them. The CDR3 has 16 residues. The CDR3 loop reads CASSLGDTATVDTQYF. CDR3 coding DNA: TGTGCCAGCAGTTTAGGGGACACAGCGACTGTAGATACGCAGTATTTT.

The count of this clonotype is one. It may be a read error: a sequence one base away is much more abundant. The conserved phenylalanine or tryptophan is not found at the CDR3 terminus, so this likely reflects a read error. J is TRBJ2-1 and V is TRBV6-1; 12 bases align to TRBD2. Losses at the gene ends were 5 bases for V and 4 bases for J; bases not matched to a gene: 3. Germline V CDR1 and CDR2: MNHNS, SASEGT. This CDR3 region has 15 residues. The chain's CDR3 is CASSYLAGGYNEQFS. CDR3 coding DNA: TGTGCCAGCAGTTACCTAGCGGGAGGGTACAATGAGCAGTTCTCC.

This clonotype was recorded at least ten times. The chain carries TRBV7-2 and TRBJ2-2, with 7 bases identical to TRBD2. CDR1 is SGHTA and CDR2 is FQGNSA in the germline V gene. The CDR3 spans 17 residues. Germline trimming cut 1 base from V and 3 bases from J; bases unmatched to any gene: 8. This CDR3 reads CASSLDSSGGYTGELFF. CDR3 bases: TGTGCCAGCAGCTTAGACTCTTCGGGAGGTTACACCGGGGAGCTGTTTTTT.

Comment on this clonotype: Since a much larger clone is just one base distant, this may be a read error. The CDR3 region has the DNA TGTGCCAACAGAGACGACGGAGCCTATAATTCACCCCTCCACTTT. This sequence encodes CANRDDGAYNSPLHF. The chain employs TRBV27 and TRBJ1-6; D not certain. The CDR3 is 15 residues long. The germline V and J ends were trimmed by 10 bases and 2 bases, with 15 bases remaining between them. CDR1 is MNHEY, CDR2 SMNVEV, per germline (reference sequence).

In this sample, this clonotype turned up many times. V is TRBV19 and J is TRBJ2-1, with 11 bases that match TRBD2. With V trimmed by 1 base and J by 4 bases, 3 bases remained unmatched. Germline CDR1 and CDR2: LNHDA and SQIVND (reference sequence). This CDR3 region has 16 residues. CDR3 DNA: TGTGCCAGTAGTATAGCACTAGCGGGGGCTTACAATGAGCAGTTCTTC. Amino acid sequence: CASSIALAGAYNEQFF. Complete variable domain (other parts from reference TRBV19 and TRBJ2-1): DGGITQSPKYLFRKEGQNVTLSCEQNLNHDAMYWYRQDPGQGLRLIYYSQIVNDFQKGDIAEGYSVSREKKESFPLTVTSAQKNPTAFYLCASSIALAGAYNEQFFGPGTRLTVL.

This clonotype was observed many times. CDR3 protein: CASSLYPPTSGSGNEQFF. DNA of the CDR3: TGTGCCAGCAGTCTTTACCCCCCAACTAGCGGGAGTGGCAATGAGCAGTTCTTC. V is TRBV7-3 and J is TRBJ2-1; 11 bases agree with TRBD2. There are 18 residues in the CDR3. With 6 bases clipped from V and 6 bases from J, the junction kept 16 bases outside the gene matches. Germline CDR1 and CDR2: SGHTA and FQGTGA. The variable domain in full, with the rest retrieved from reference TRBV7-3 and TRBJ2-1, is GAGVSQTPSNKVTEKGKYVELRCDPISGHTALYWYRQSLGQGPEFLIYFQGTGAADDSGLPNDRFFAVRPEGSVSTLKIQRTERGDSAVYLCASSLYPPTSGSGNEQFFGPGTRLTVL.

About this clonotype itself: This sequence may be a read error, since a much larger clone differs from it by one base. V is TRBV11-1 and J is TRBJ2-5; 10 positions match TRBD1. The germline V gene encodes CDR1 SGHAT and CDR2 FQDESV (reference sequence). This CDR3 is 15 amino acids long. CDR3 DNA: TGTGCCAACAGCTTAAGGGACAGGGGCCTAGAGACCCAGTACTTC. It translates to CANSLRDRGLETQYF.

V gene TRBV28 combines with J gene TRBJ1-6; D is uncertain. V lost 8 bases and J lost 4, with 12 bases in between. This CDR3 has 14 amino acids. Per the germline V gene, CDR1 is MDHEN and CDR2 is SYDVKM. The CDR3 region is CASAGNKYNSPLHF. The DNA for the CDR3 is TGTGCCAGCGCGGGAAATAAATATAATTCACCCCTCCACTTT.

This clonotype was recorded many times. The chain couples TRBV7-6 to TRBJ2-6; TRBD2 might be the D (5 bases). This CDR3 region has 19 residues. Germline CDR1 is SGHVS and CDR2 is FNYEAQ. V was trimmed by 0 bases and J by 0 bases, leaving 15 bases between them. For the CDR3, the DNA is TGTGCCAGCAGCTTAGCGCGGGCAGCTCCGAGCTCTGGGGCCAACGTCCTGACTTTC. Amino acids: CASSLARAAPSSGANVLTF.

This sequence joins TRBV7-2 and TRBJ2-2; TRBD2 matches 7 bases. J was trimmed by 10 bases and V by 2 bases; bases with no gene match: 16. The germline V gene has CDR1 SGHTA and CDR2 FQGNSA. The CDR3 has 17 amino acids. The DNA of the CDR3 is TGTGCCAGCAGCTTACAAGCGGGACTTGTAGTTCCCCCGGAGCTGTTTTTT. Translated, it gives CASSLQAGLVVPPELFF.

Remarks on this clonotype: Since a much larger clone is just one base distant, this may be a read error. J is TRBJ1-3 and V is TRBV12-3 or TRBV12-4, with D perhaps matching TRBD1 (5 bases). This CDR3 comprises 15 residues. CDR3 nucleotides: TGTGTCAGCAGCCCCACAGGCGGCTCTGGAAACACCATATATTTT. Its protein is CVSSPTGGSGNTIYF.

This clonotype came up a few times. The chain is built from TRBV6-2 or TRBV6-3 and TRBJ2-1; 9 bases line up with TRBD1. This CDR3 has 15 residues. CDR1 is MNHEY, CDR2 SVGEGT, per germline. Trimming took 6 bases from V and 5 from J; bases not matched to a gene: 8. The CDR3 coding sequence is TGTGCCAGCAGAGAGACAGGGGGGTCGGACAATGAGCAGTTCTTC. Protein: CASRETGGSDNEQFF.

Remarks on this clonotype: Given a much more abundant clone one base away, this may be a read error. The CDR3 protein is CASSIGIELFF. The CDR3 coding sequence is TGTGCCAGCAGCATCGGGATTGAGCTGTTCTTC. The chain links TRBV9 to TRBJ2-1; a possible D gene is TRBD2 (5 bases). From germline, CDR1 is SGDLS and CDR2 YYNGEE. CDR3 size: 11 residues.

This clonotype was picked up many times. The chain combines TRBV7-9 with TRBJ2-1; D remains unclear. Trimming shortened V by 6 bases and J by 1 base, and 4 bases separated the two germline ends. Germline V gene data show CDR1 as SEHNR and CDR2 as FQNEAQ (reference sequence). The CDR3 has 12 amino acids. The CDR3 nucleotides read TGTGCCAGCAGTCCGTCCTACAATGAGCAGTTCTTC. Its translation: CASSPSYNEQFF.